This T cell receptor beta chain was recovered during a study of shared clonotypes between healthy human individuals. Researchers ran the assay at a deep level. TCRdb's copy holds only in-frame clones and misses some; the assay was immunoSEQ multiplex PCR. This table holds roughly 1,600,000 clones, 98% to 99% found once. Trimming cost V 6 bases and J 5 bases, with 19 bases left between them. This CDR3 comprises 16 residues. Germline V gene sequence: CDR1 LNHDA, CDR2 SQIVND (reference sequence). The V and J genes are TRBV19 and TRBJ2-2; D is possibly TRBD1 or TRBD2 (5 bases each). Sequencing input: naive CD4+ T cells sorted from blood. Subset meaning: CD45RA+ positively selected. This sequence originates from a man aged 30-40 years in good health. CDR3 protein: CASRVGADVKTGELFF. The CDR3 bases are TGTGCCAGTAGGGTCGGGGCGGACGTGAAAACCGGGGAGCTGTTTTTT.